The 23 T cell receptor beta chains below all came from one sample that was sequenced in a study of shared T cell receptors in the human thymus. Data came from immunoSEQ multiplex PCR; TCRdb stores just in-frame clones and leaves some out. Here the sample spans about 660,000 clones, approximately 87% being singletons. A further study also used this sample, focusing on human thymus T cells.

What was sequenced was thymocytes. The receptors originated from a boy in the first two years of life with a congenital heart defect.

The rearrangement links TRBV19 to TRBJ1-5, with 7 positions matching TRBD1. The germline V gene has CDR1 LNHDA and CDR2 SQIVND (reference sequence). The V segment lost 6 bases and the J segment 5 bases; nucleotides outside the gene matches: 7. CDR3 length: 14 residues. The CDR3 nucleotides are TGTGCCAGTAGGAACGACAGGGAGGATCAGCCCCAGCATTTT. Translated: CASRNDREDQPQHF.

This chain links TRBV11-3 with TRBJ2-2; 7 positions match TRBD1. CDR1 is SGHNT and CDR2 is YENEEA in the germline V gene. The junction had 14 bases not matched to a gene; V was cut back by 5 bases and J by 8 bases. This CDR3 comprises 16 residues. The CDR3 region is CASSHRDRAFGGELFF. As DNA, the CDR3 is TGTGCCAGCAGCCACAGGGACAGAGCCTTTGGGGGGGAGCTGTTTTTT.

V is TRBV28 and J is TRBJ2-3; 7 bases line up with TRBD2. Germline CDR1 and CDR2: MDHEN and SYDVKM. The CDR3 loop spans 21 amino acids. The ends lost 2 bases at V and 3 bases at J; junction bases unmatched: 23. CDR3 in DNA: TGTGCCAGCAGTTTAAAGTGGTGGTTTAGGAGCGCGGGAGTCATTACAGATACGCAGTATTTT. Its translation: CASSLKWWFRSAGVITDTQYF.

On this clone: A read error may account for a junction end that differs from germline. CDR3 nucleotides: TGTGCCAGCAGCTTTTTCCCCTCCGACAATGAGCAGTTCTTC. This gives the protein CASSFFPSDNEQFF. This chain links TRBV7-3 with TRBJ2-1; D gene uncertain. The CDR3 runs 14 residues. Per germline, CDR1 SGHTA and CDR2 FQGTGA.

The V gene is TRBV4-1, the J gene TRBJ1-1; maybe TRBD1 (5 bases). With 4 bases removed from V and 4 bases from J, the gap between germline ends came to 16 bases. Germline values: CDR1 MGHRA, CDR2 YSYEKL. The CDR3 has 15 amino acids. The CDR3 DNA reads TGCGCCAGCAGCCCCTTAGGGGAGGGAGTCACTGAAGCTTTCTTT. Its translation: CASSPLGEGVTEAFF.

The chain is built from TRBV5-1 and TRBJ1-2, with 9 bases that match TRBD1. The CDR3 sequence is 17 residues long. Germline CDR1 and CDR2: SGHRS and YFSETQ. The J segment lost 6 bases and the V segment lost 2 bases, leaving 14 bases of the junction unmatched. In nucleotides, the CDR3 is TGCGCCAGCAGCTTCTCCCCGGGACAGGGACTTTACGATGGCTACACCTTC. Its translation: CASSFSPGQGLYDGYTF.

The chain couples TRBV7-3 to TRBJ2-1, with 11 nucleotides matching TRBD1. CDR1 is SGHTA, CDR2 FQGTGA, per germline. V dropped 0 bases and J dropped 1; count of bases not matched to a gene: 2. This CDR3 spans 17 amino acids. The CDR3 coding sequence is TGTGCCAGCAGCTTAACGGGGACAGGGGGTTCCTACAATGAGCAGTTCTTC. This encodes CASSLTGTGGSYNEQFF.

The V and J genes are TRBV28 and TRBJ2-7; D not resolved. The germline gives CDR1 MDHEN, CDR2 SYDVKM. The CDR3 loop spans 13 amino acids. The V end lost 3 bases, the J end lost 7 bases, and 13 bases lay between the germline ends. The CDR3 sequence is CASSFRVRCEQYF. The CDR3, as DNA: TGTGCCAGCAGTTTTCGGGTTCGCTGTGAGCAGTACTTC.

This clone was observed a handful of times. This chain connects TRBV14 to TRBJ2-7, with D possibly being TRBD2 (6 bases). Germline CDR1 is SGHDN and CDR2 is FVKESK. With 3 bases removed from V and 4 bases from J, the gap between germline ends came to 7 bases. The CDR3 has 12 residues. Written as DNA, the CDR3 is TGTGCCAGCAGCCACGGGGGATACGAGCAGTACTTC. This translates into CASSHGGYEQYF.

This chain uses TRBV13 with TRBJ2-7; 7 nucleotides match TRBD1. This CDR3 is built from 16 residues. Germline V CDR1 and CDR2: PRHDT, FYEKMQ (reference sequence). J was trimmed by 0 bases and V by 6 bases; bases with no gene match: 11. The CDR3 DNA reads as TGTGCCAGCAGGTCACAGGGGTCCCCAAGCTCCTACGAGCAGTACTTC. Translated, it gives CASRSQGSPSSYEQYF.

The chain couples TRBV14 to TRBJ2-1, with TRBD1 matching over 8 bases. Germline-derived CDR1 and CDR2 are SGHDN and FVKESK. This CDR3 contains 17 residues. The junction had 15 bases not matched to a gene; V was cut back by 1 base and J by 10 bases. CDR3 coding DNA: TGTGCCAGCAGCCAAGGTGAAGACCAGACAGGGGAGGTAGAGCAGTTCTTC. Protein product: CASSQGEDQTGEVEQFF.

This rearrangement joins TRBV30 to TRBJ2-5, with D tentatively TRBD2 (6 bases). The DNA matches TRBJ2-7 better at its end, which makes the J call doubtful. The CDR3 contains 16 residues. The germline V gene encodes CDR1 GTSNPN and CDR2 SVGIG (reference sequence). In DNA form, the CDR3 reads TGTGCCTGGCGTCATCACGTAGTTAGCGGCTCCTACGAGCAGTACTTC. Residues: CAWRHHVVSGSYEQYF.

This clone appeared a few times. The V and J genes are TRBV28 and TRBJ1-6, with TRBD1 as a possible D gene (6 bases). Germline loops: CDR1 MDHEN, CDR2 SYDVKM. The V gene lost 10 bases and the J gene lost 10 bases, with 17 bases spanning the gap. This CDR3 has 13 residues. The CDR3 here is CATAAGESSPLHF. The CDR3 DNA reads TGTGCCACCGCAGCAGGGGAGTCGTCACCCCTCCACTTT.

This clone was observed once. V and J are TRBV19 and TRBJ2-1; TRBD2 matches at 12 bases. With V trimmed by 1 base and J by 4 bases, 2 bases remained unmatched. Germline CDR1 reads LNHDA; CDR2 reads SQIVND (reference sequence). The CDR3 covers 16 residues. The CDR3 DNA reads as TGTGCCAGTAGTATAGTCGGGACTAGCGGGTACAATGAGCAGTTCTTC. It encodes CASSIVGTSGYNEQFF.

V is TRBV11-2 and J is TRBJ2-7; 8 positions agree with TRBD2. This CDR3 has 14 residues. With 3 bases clipped from V and 3 bases from J, the junction kept 4 bases outside the gene matches. Per germline, CDR1 SGHAT and CDR2 FQNNGV. CDR3 nucleotide sequence: TGTGCCAGCAGCTTCCCGGGACTAGACTACGAGCAGTACTTC. This sequence encodes CASSFPGLDYEQYF.

The chain links TRBV4-3 to TRBJ1-5; the match to TRBD1 covers 9 bases. Germline CDR1 LGHNA, CDR2 YSLEER. The CDR3 runs 15 residues. The junction had 3 bases not matched to a gene; V was cut back by 0 bases and J by 6 bases. The CDR3 bases are TGCGCCAGCAGCCAAGATACAGGGGGCGTTCAGCCCCAGCATTTT. As protein: CASSQDTGGVQPQHF.

J is TRBJ2-7 and V is TRBV21-1; TRBD2, the table's D call, was not compared with the DNA. TRBV21-1 has pseudogene status. The CDR3 has 19 amino acids. The CDR3 nucleotides are TGTGCCAGCAGCAAAGCGCTTGGGACTAGCGGGAGGGGGGACTACGAGCAGTACTTC. This gives the protein CASSKALGTSGRGDYEQYF.

This clone was counted once. V usage is TRBV5-4 and J usage is TRBJ2-3; 9 bases map to TRBD1. The J segment lost 4 bases and the V segment lost 2 bases, leaving 17 bases of the junction unmatched. CDR1 is SGHNT, CDR2 YYREEE, per germline (reference sequence). The CDR3 is made up of 19 amino acids. CDR3 loop: CASSFLPDRGKKAPDTQYF. As DNA, the CDR3 is TGTGCCAGCAGCTTCCTGCCGGACAGGGGTAAAAAGGCCCCAGATACGCAGTATTTT.

The V and J genes are TRBV14 and TRBJ1-1; 9 bases are shared with TRBD1. Trimming took 1 base from V and 5 from J; bases not matched to a gene: 5. Germline V CDR1 and CDR2: SGHDN, FVKESK. The length of the CDR3 is 15 residues. The CDR3 region is CASSQALDRGTEAFF. As DNA, the CDR3 is TGTGCCAGCAGCCAAGCCCTGGACAGGGGAACTGAAGCTTTCTTT. Complete variable domain (other parts from reference TRBV14 and TRBJ1-1): EAGVTQFPSHSVIEKGQTVTLRCDPISGHDNLYWYRRVMGKEIKFLLHFVKESKQDESGMPNNRFLAERTGGTYSTLKVQPAELEDSGVYFCASSQALDRGTEAFFGQGTRLTVV.

The CDR3 protein is CASGMRDRGRGEQYF. CDR3 in DNA: TGTGCCAGCGGCATGAGGGACAGGGGGCGAGGCGAGCAGTACTTC. The chain is built from TRBV28 and TRBJ2-7, with 12 bases aligning to TRBD1. Per germline, CDR1 MDHEN and CDR2 SYDVKM. V lost 8 bases to trimming and J lost 6 bases; unmatched junction nucleotides: 11. This CDR3 region has 15 residues.

DNA for the CDR3: TGTGCCAGCAGCCGGGTCGGGGGCTCTGGAAACACCATATATTTT. Translated, it gives CASSRVGGSGNTIYF. The chain employs TRBV7-9 and TRBJ1-3; D perhaps matches TRBD1 (5 bases). V lost 5 bases to trimming and J lost 0 bases, with 11 bases between them. The CDR3 has 15 amino acids. From germline, CDR1 is SEHNR and CDR2 FQNEAQ (reference sequence).

The V and J genes are TRBV4-3 and TRBJ2-5, with 15 bases matching TRBD2. The CDR3 runs 20 residues. The germline V gene has CDR1 LGHNA and CDR2 YSLEER. The V gene end was trimmed by 1 base and the J gene end by 3 bases; junction bases not matched to a gene: 12. CDR3 residues: CASSQAPAGTSGGPEETQYF. As DNA, the CDR3 is TGCGCCAGCAGCCAAGCCCCCGCCGGGACTAGCGGGGGGCCAGAAGAGACCCAGTACTTC.

The rearrangement links TRBV5-4 to TRBJ2-7, with 7 bases that match TRBD1. From germline, CDR1 is SGHNT and CDR2 YYREEE (reference sequence). J gave up 5 bases and V 4 bases, and 9 bases lay outside the gene matches. The CDR3 runs 14 residues. The CDR3 spells CASSIQTGSHEQYF. As DNA, the CDR3 is TGTGCCAGCAGCATACAGACAGGGAGCCACGAGCAGTACTTC. The whole variable domain, filled in from reference TRBV5-4 and TRBJ2-7, reads ETGVTQSPTHLIKTRGQQVTLRCSSQSGHNTVSWYQQALGQGPQFIFQYYREEENGRGNFPPRFSGLQFPNYSSELNVNALELDDSALYLCASSIQTGSHEQYFGPGTRLTVT.